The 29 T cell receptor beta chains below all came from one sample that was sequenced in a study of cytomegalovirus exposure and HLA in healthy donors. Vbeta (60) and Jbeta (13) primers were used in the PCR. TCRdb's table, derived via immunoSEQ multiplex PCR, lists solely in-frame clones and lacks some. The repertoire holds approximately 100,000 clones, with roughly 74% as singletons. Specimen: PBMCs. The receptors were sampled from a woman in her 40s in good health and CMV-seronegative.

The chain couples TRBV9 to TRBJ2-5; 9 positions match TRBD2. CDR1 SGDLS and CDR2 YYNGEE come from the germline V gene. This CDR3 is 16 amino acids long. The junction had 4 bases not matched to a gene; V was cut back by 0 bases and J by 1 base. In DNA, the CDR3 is TGTGCCAGCAGCGTAGATGGCGGGGGGGGCCAAGAGACCCAGTACTTC. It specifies CASSVDGGGGQETQYF.

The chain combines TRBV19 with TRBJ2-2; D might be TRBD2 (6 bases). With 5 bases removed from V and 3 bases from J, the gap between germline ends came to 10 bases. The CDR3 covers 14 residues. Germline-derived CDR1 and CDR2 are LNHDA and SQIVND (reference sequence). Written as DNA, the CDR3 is TGTGCCAGTAGTCTCGGGACTTACACCGGGGAGCTGTTTTTT. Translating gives CASSLGTYTGELFF.

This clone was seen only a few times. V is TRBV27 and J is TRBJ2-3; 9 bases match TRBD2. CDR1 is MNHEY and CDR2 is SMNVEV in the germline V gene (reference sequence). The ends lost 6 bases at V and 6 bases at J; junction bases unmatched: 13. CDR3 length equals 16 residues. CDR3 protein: CASRRGAGGPTDTQYF. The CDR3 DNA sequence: TGTGCCAGCAGACGGGGGGCGGGAGGGCCAACCGATACGCAGTATTTT.

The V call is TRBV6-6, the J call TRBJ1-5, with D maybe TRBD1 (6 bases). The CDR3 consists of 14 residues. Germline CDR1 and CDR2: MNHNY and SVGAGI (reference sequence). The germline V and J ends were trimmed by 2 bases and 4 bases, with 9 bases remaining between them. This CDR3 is CASSYGTGNQPQHF. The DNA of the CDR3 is TGTGCCAGCAGTTACGGCACAGGGAATCAGCCCCAGCATTTT.

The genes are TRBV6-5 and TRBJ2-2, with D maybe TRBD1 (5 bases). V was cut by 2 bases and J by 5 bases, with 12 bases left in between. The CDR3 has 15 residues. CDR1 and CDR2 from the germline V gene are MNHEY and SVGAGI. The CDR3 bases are TGTGCCAGCAGTTACCAGCTAGGGGTAACCGGGGAGCTGTTTTTT. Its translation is CASSYQLGVTGELFF.

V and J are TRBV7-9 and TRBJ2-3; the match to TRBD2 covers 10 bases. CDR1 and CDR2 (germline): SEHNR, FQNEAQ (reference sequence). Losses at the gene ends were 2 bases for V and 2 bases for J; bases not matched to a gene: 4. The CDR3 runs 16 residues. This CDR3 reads CASSLLAGGVTDTQYF. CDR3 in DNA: TGTGCCAGCAGCTTATTAGCGGGAGGCGTCACAGATACGCAGTATTTT.

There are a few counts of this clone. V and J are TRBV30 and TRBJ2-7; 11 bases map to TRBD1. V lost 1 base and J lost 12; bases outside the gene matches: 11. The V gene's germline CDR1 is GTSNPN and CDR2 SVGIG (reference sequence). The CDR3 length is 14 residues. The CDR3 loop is CAWSGGGQGAIRYF. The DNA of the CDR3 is TGTGCCTGGAGTGGGGGCGGACAGGGGGCAATCAGGTACTTC.

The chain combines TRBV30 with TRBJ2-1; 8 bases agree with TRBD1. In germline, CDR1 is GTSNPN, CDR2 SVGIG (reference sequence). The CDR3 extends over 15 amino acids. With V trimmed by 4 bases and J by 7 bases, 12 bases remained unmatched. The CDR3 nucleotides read TGTGCCTGGATAAAAAGGACAGGGATAGGTAATGAGCAGTTCTTC. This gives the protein CAWIKRTGIGNEQFF. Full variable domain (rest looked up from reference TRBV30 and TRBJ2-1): SQTIHQWPATLVQPVGSPLSLECTVEGTSNPNLYWYRQAAGRGLQLLFYSVGIGQISSEVPQNLSASRPQDRQFILSSKKLLLSDSGFYLCAWIKRTGIGNEQFFGPGTRLTVL.

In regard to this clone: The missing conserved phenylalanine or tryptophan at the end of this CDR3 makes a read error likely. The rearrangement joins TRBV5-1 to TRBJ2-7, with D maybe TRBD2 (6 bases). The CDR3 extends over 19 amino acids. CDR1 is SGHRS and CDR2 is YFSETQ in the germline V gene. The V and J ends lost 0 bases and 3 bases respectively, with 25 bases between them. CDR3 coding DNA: TGCGCCAGCAGCTTGGAAGGCGTCCCGGCGGGACGGAGCTTCTACGAGCAGTACCTC. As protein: CASSLEGVPAGRSFYEQYL.

The DNA of the CDR3 is TGTGCCAGCAGCCCAGTATATAGCAATCAGCCCCAGCATTTT. Protein sequence: CASSPVYSNQPQHF. The J gene is TRBJ1-5, the V gene TRBV6-5, with unresolved D. The V end was cut by 6 bases, the J end by 0 bases, with 9 bases between. There are 14 residues in the CDR3. Germline lookup yields CDR1 MNHEY and CDR2 SVGAGI.

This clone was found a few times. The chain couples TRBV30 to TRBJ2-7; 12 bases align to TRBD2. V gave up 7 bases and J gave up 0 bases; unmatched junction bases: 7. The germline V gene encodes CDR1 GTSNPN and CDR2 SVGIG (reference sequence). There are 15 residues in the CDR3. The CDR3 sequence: CASNGLAGSSYEQYF. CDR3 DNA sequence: TGTGCCTCCAACGGACTAGCGGGGAGCTCCTACGAGCAGTACTTC. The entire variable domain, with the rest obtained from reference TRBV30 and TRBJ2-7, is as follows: SQTIHQWPATLVQPVGSPLSLECTVEGTSNPNLYWYRQAAGRGLQLLFYSVGIGQISSEVPQNLSASRPQDRQFILSSKKLLLSDSGFYLCASNGLAGSSYEQYFGPGTRLTVT.

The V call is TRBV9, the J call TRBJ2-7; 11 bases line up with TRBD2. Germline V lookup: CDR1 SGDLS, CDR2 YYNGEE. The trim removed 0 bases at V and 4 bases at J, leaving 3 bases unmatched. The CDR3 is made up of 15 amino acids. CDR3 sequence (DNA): TGTGCCAGCAGCGTAGGAATAGCGGGAGGGTACGAGCAGTACTTC. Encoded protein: CASSVGIAGGYEQYF.

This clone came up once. The CDR3 coding sequence is TGTGCCAGCAGCCGAGACAGTTTCTACGAGCAGTACTTC. Translating it yields CASSRDSFYEQYF. The V call is TRBV7-2, the J call TRBJ2-7, with D perhaps TRBD1 (5 bases). The CDR3 totals 13 residues. The ends were cut back, 5 bases at V and 3 bases at J, with 11 bases in the middle. Per germline, CDR1 SGHTA and CDR2 FQGNSA. Filled out from reference TRBV7-2 and TRBJ2-7, the complete variable domain reads GAGVSQSPSNKVTEKGKDVELRCDPISGHTALYWYRQSLGQGLEFLIYFQGNSAPDKSGLPSDRFSAERTGGSVSTLTIQRTQQEDSAVYLCASSRDSFYEQYFGPGTRLTVT.

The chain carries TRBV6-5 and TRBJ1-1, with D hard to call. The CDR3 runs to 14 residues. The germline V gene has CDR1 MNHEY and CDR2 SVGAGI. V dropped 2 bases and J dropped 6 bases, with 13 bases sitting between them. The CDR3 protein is CASSYQREDSEAFF. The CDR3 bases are TGTGCCAGCAGTTACCAGAGGGAGGACTCTGAAGCTTTCTTT.

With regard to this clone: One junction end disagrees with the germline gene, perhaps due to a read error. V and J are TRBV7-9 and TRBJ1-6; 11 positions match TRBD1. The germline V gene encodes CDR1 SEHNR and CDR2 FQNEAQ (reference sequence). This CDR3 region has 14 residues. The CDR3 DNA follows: TGTTCCAGCAGCTTCGGACAGGGGGCTTCACCCCTCCACTTT. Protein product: CSSSFGQGASPLHF. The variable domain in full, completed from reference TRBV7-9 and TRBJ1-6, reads DTGVSQNPRHKITKRGQNVTFRCDPISEHNRLYWYRQTLGQGPEFLTYFQNEAQLEKSRLLSDRFSAERPKGSFSTLEIQRTEQGDSAMYLCSSSFGQGASPLHFGNGTRLTVT.

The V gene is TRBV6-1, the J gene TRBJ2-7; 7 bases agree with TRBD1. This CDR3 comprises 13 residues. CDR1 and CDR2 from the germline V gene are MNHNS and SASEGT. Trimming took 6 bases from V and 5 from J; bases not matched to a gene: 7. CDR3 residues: CASSPGQVHEQYF. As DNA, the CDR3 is TGTGCCAGCAGCCCCGGACAGGTTCACGAGCAGTACTTC.

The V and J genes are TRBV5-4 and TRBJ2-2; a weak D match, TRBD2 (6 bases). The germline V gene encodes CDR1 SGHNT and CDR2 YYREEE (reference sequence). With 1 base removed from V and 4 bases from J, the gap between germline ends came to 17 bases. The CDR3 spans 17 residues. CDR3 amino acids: CASSLLDGGWATGELFF. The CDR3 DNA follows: TGTGCCAGCAGCTTGTTAGACGGAGGGTGGGCCACCGGGGAGCTGTTTTTT.

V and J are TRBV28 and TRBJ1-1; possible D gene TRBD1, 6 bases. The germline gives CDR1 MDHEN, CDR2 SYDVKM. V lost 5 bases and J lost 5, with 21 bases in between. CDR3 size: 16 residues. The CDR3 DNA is TGTGCCAGCAGTAGTAGTGCTACAGGGTACGGGACTGAAGCTTTCTTT. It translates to CASSSSATGYGTEAFF.

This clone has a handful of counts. The CDR3: CASSRREDNSPLHF. The DNA of the CDR3 is TGTGCCAGCAGTCGTCGGGAGGATAATTCACCCCTCCACTTT. This chain joins TRBV6-5 and TRBJ1-6, with D unresolved. Trimming stripped 5 bases from V and 5 bases from J, with 10 bases between. The CDR3 runs to 14 residues. CDR1 MNHEY and CDR2 SVGAGI come from the germline V gene.

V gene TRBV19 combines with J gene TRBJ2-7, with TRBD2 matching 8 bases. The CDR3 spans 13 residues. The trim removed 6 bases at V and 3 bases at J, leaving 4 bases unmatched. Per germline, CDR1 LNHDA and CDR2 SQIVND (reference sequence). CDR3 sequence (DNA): TGTGCCAGTAGCCCCGCGGGGGGCTACGAGCAGTACTTC. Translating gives CASSPAGGYEQYF.

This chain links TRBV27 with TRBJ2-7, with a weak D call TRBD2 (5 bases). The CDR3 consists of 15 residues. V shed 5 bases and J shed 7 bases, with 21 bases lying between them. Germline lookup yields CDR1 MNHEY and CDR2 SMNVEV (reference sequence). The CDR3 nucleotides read TGTGCCAGCAGTGGGAACTACGGGCCGCGAGGGGAGCAGTACTTC. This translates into CASSGNYGPRGEQYF.

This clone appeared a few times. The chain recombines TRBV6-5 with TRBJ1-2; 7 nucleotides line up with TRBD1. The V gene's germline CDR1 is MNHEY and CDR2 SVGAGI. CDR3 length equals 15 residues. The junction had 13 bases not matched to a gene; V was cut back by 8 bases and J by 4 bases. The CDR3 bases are TGTGCCAGCCAAGTTCCGGGACAGAGGGGCTATGGCTACACCTTC. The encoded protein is CASQVPGQRGYGYTF.

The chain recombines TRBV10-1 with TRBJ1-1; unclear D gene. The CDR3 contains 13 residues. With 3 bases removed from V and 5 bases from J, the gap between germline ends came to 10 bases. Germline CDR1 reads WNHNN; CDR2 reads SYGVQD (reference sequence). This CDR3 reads CASSDSVLTEAFF. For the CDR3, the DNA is TGCGCCAGCAGTGATTCTGTATTAACTGAAGCTTTCTTT.

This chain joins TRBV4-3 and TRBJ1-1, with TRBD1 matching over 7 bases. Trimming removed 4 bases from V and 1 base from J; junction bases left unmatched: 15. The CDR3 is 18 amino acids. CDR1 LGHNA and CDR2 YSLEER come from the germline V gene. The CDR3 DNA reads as TGCGCCAGCAGCCCATCTCCAGGGGGGCCGGGGTGGAACACTGAAGCTTTCTTT. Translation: CASSPSPGGPGWNTEAFF.

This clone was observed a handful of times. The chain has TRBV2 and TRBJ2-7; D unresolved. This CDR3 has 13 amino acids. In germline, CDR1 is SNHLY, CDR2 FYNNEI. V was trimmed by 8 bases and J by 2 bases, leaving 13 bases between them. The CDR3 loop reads CASARVEPYEQYF. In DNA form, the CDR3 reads TGTGCCAGCGCTAGAGTGGAACCCTACGAGCAGTACTTC.

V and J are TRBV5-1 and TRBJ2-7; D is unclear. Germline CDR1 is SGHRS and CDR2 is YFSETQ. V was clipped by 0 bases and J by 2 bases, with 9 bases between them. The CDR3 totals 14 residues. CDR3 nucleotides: TGCGCCAGCAGCTTGGCCGGGTTGACCTACGAGCAGTACTTC. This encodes CASSLAGLTYEQYF.

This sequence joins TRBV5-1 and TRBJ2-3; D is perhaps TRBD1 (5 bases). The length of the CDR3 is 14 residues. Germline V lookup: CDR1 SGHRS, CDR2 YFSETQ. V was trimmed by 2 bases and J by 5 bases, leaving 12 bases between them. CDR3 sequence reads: CASSFSRARDTQYF. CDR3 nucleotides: TGCGCCAGCAGCTTTTCCAGGGCCAGAGATACGCAGTATTTT.

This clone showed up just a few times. In DNA form, the CDR3 reads TGTGCCAGCCAACCGGGACTAGGGGGGTACAATGAGCAGTTCTTC. Translation gives CASQPGLGGYNEQFF. The chain recombines TRBV28 with TRBJ2-1; 8 bases are a match to TRBD2. This CDR3 contains 15 residues. Germline V CDR1 and CDR2: MDHEN, SYDVKM. The ends lost 8 bases at V and 4 bases at J; junction bases unmatched: 10. The whole variable domain, remainder taken from reference TRBV28 and TRBJ2-1, is DVKVTQSSRYLVKRTGEKVFLECVQDMDHENMFWYRQDPGLGLRLIYFSYDVKMKEKGDIPEGYSVSREKKERFSLILESASTNQTSMYLCASQPGLGGYNEQFFGPGTRLTVL.

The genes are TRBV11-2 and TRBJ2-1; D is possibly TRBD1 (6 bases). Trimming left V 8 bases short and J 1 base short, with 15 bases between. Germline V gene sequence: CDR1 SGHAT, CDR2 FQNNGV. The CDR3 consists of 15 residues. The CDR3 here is CASSRQAPSYNEQFF. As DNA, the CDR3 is TGTGCCAGCTCCCGACAGGCGCCTTCCTACAATGAGCAGTTCTTC.